The rows below give T cell receptor beta chains drawn from one sample of a study of shared clonotypes between healthy human individuals. Sequencing used immunoSEQ multiplex PCR; TCRdb keeps in-frame clones, though not all of them. The data contain roughly 2.1 million clones, about 93% of them singletons. The sequencing sample was made of naive CD8+ T cells from PBMCs. The source of these receptors is a young man in good health. Some clones in this sample may be carry-over from other donors' samples. The CDR3 runs from the conserved cysteine through the conserved F or W. Fields, in order: D gene, J gene, V gene, clone size, CDR3 DNA, CDR3 protein. The D gene is left open where the match is weak. A row's size may be missing; if present it is once, few, many or a size class.

d_gene: -; j_gene: TRBJ1-1; v_gene: TRBV5-4; abundance: few; CDR3nt: TGTGCCAGCAGCGAGCGGGGGGTGAACACTGAAGCTTTCTTT; CDR3aa: CASSERGVNTEAFF
d_gene: TRBD1; j_gene: TRBJ2-1; v_gene: TRBV5-6; abundance: -; CDR3nt: TGTGCCAGCAGCTTCCGCGGACAGGGGGCAGGGGCCTCCTACAATGAGCAGTTCTTC; CDR3aa: CASSFRGQGAGASYNEQFF
d_gene: TRBD2; j_gene: TRBJ2-2; v_gene: TRBV5-6; abundance: -; CDR3nt: TGTGCCAGCAGCTTCCTTTCTACTAGCGGGACCGGGGAGCTGTTTTTT; CDR3aa: CASSFLSTSGTGELFF
d_gene: TRBD2; j_gene: TRBJ2-2; v_gene: TRBV14; abundance: -; CDR3nt: TGTGCCAGCAGCCATCCTACCGGGCTAGCGGTGACGAACACCGGGGAGCTGTTTTTT; CDR3aa: CASSHPTGLAVTNTGELFF
d_gene: -; j_gene: TRBJ2-5; v_gene: TRBV29-1; abundance: -; CDR3nt: TGCAGCGTCTGGGAGGAGACCCAGTACTTC; CDR3aa: CSVWEETQYF
d_gene: -; j_gene: TRBJ2-7; v_gene: TRBV9; abundance: -; CDR3nt: TGTGCCAGCAGCGTAGGGTGGGCCCCTGGATACGAGCAGTACTTC; CDR3aa: CASSVGWAPGYEQYF
d_gene: TRBD1; j_gene: TRBJ1-2; v_gene: TRBV6-1; abundance: -; CDR3nt: TGTGCCAGCAGTGAAGAGACAGGGGCGGGCTACACCTTC; CDR3aa: CASSEETGAGYTF
d_gene: -; j_gene: TRBJ2-1; v_gene: TRBV5-6; abundance: -; CDR3nt: TGTGCCAGCAGCTCCCTCGACGGAGTATACAATGAGCAGTTCTTC; CDR3aa: CASSSLDGVYNEQFF
d_gene: -; j_gene: TRBJ1-1; v_gene: TRBV9; abundance: -; CDR3nt: TGTGCCAGCAGCGCCCTTCGACAGGAGGGCACTGAAGCTTTCTTT; CDR3aa: CASSALRQEGTEAFF
d_gene: -; j_gene: TRBJ2-1; v_gene: TRBV28; abundance: -; CDR3nt: TGTGCCAGCAGTTCGGACTACAATGAGCAGTTCTTC; CDR3aa: CASSSDYNEQFF
d_gene: -; j_gene: TRBJ1-5; v_gene: TRBV4-1; abundance: -; CDR3nt: TGCGCCAGCAGCCAAGTACAGGCGAGCAATCAGCCCCAGCATTTT; CDR3aa: CASSQVQASNQPQHF
d_gene: TRBD2; j_gene: TRBJ2-7; v_gene: TRBV28; abundance: -; CDR3nt: TGTGCCAGCAGCCACGAGGGGACTAGCGGCTACGAGCAGTACTTC; CDR3aa: CASSHEGTSGYEQYF
d_gene: TRBD1; j_gene: TRBJ1-1; v_gene: TRBV18; abundance: -; CDR3nt: TGTGCCAGCTCACCCGACAGGGGAAACACTGAAGCTTTCTTT; CDR3aa: CASSPDRGNTEAFF
d_gene: -; j_gene: TRBJ2-6; v_gene: TRBV27; abundance: -; CDR3nt: TGTGCCACCAGGGTTTTGTCTGGGGCCAACGTCCTGACTTTC; CDR3aa: CATRVLSGANVLTF
d_gene: -; j_gene: TRBJ2-7; v_gene: TRBV27; abundance: -; CDR3nt: TGTGCCAGCAGTCTCTCCCGCCGGGACGGGAGCTACGAGCAGTACTTC; CDR3aa: CASSLSRRDGSYEQYF
d_gene: -; j_gene: TRBJ2-1; v_gene: TRBV7-9; abundance: -; CDR3nt: TGTGCCAGCAGCTTTCCTTCTACCGGGAGCGACAATGAGCAGTTCTTC; CDR3aa: CASSFPSTGSDNEQFF
d_gene: -; j_gene: TRBJ2-7; v_gene: TRBV27; abundance: -; CDR3nt: TGTGCCAGCTTAGGGGGTAATCGGTACGAGCAGTACTTC; CDR3aa: CASLGGNRYEQYF
d_gene: -; j_gene: TRBJ1-5; v_gene: TRBV29-1; abundance: -; CDR3nt: TGCAGCGTTATGGAGGGGACCTCTCATCAGCCCCAGCATTTT; CDR3aa: CSVMEGTSHQPQHF
d_gene: -; j_gene: TRBJ2-2; v_gene: TRBV11-2; abundance: -; CDR3nt: TGTGCCAGCAGCTCCCGGTCTCCAGAGCCCTTAACCGGGGAGCTGTTTTTT; CDR3aa: CASSSRSPEPLTGELFF
d_gene: -; j_gene: TRBJ2-7; v_gene: TRBV4-3; abundance: -; CDR3nt: TGCGCCAGCAGCCAGGGGGTTTCCTACGAGCAGTACTTC; CDR3aa: CASSQGVSYEQYF
d_gene: TRBD2; j_gene: TRBJ2-3; v_gene: TRBV13; abundance: -; CDR3nt: TGTGCCAGCAGCCCCCGGGACTACTTAACAGATACGCAGTATTTT; CDR3aa: CASSPRDYLTDTQYF
d_gene: -; j_gene: TRBJ2-2; v_gene: TRBV4-3; abundance: -; CDR3nt: TGCGCCAGCAGCCCAAGACCGGACAGCACCGGGGAGCTGTTTTTT; CDR3aa: CASSPRPDSTGELFF
d_gene: -; j_gene: TRBJ1-1; v_gene: TRBV29-1; abundance: -; CDR3nt: TGCAGCGTTGACGCCAGGGGTTCTGGAACTGAAGCTTTCTTT; CDR3aa: CSVDARGSGTEAFF
d_gene: -; j_gene: TRBJ2-7; v_gene: TRBV29-1; abundance: -; CDR3nt: TGCAGCGTTGAGGTGTCCTACGAGCAGTACTTC; CDR3aa: CSVEVSYEQYF
d_gene: TRBD2; j_gene: TRBJ2-7; v_gene: TRBV29-1; abundance: once; CDR3nt: TGCAGCGTTGACGCGGATAGCGGGGGATTCTACGAGCAGTACTTC; CDR3aa: CSVDADSGGFYEQYF
d_gene: TRBD1; j_gene: TRBJ1-1; v_gene: TRBV19; abundance: -; CDR3nt: TGTGCCAGTAGTATGGGGTACAGGGGAGGAAACACTGAAGCTTTCTTT; CDR3aa: CASSMGYRGGNTEAFF
d_gene: -; j_gene: TRBJ2-3; v_gene: TRBV27; abundance: -; CDR3nt: TGTGCCAGCAGGGGGGCATATCGCACAGATACGCAGTATTTT; CDR3aa: CASRGAYRTDTQYF
d_gene: TRBD2; j_gene: TRBJ2-1; v_gene: TRBV7-8; abundance: -; CDR3nt: TGTGCCAGCAGCCTTAGTCTGCGGGGGGCCAATGAGCAGTTCTTC; CDR3aa: CASSLSLRGANEQFF
d_gene: -; j_gene: TRBJ1-2; v_gene: TRBV19; abundance: -; CDR3nt: TGTGCCAGTAGCCACCGATCCCTCTACTATGGCTACACCTTC; CDR3aa: CASSHRSLYYGYTF
d_gene: -; j_gene: TRBJ2-5; v_gene: TRBV2; abundance: -; CDR3nt: TGTGCCAGCAGTGAAGCTTTCAAGCAAGAGACCCAGTACTTC; CDR3aa: CASSEAFKQETQYF
d_gene: TRBD2; j_gene: TRBJ2-1; v_gene: TRBV10-3; abundance: -; CDR3nt: TGTGCCATCAGTGACCGACTAGCGGGAGATGTTGAGCAGTTCTTC; CDR3aa: CAISDRLAGDVEQFF
d_gene: -; j_gene: TRBJ2-1; v_gene: TRBV28; abundance: -; CDR3nt: TGTGCCAGCAGGGACAGCATCCCTTACAATGAGCAGTTCTTC; CDR3aa: CASRDSIPYNEQFF
d_gene: -; j_gene: TRBJ2-1; v_gene: TRBV4-1; abundance: -; CDR3nt: TGCGCCAGCAGCCCTTCCGTCCCTACCTCTGCCTACAATGAGCAGTTCTTC; CDR3aa: CASSPSVPTSAYNEQFF
d_gene: -; j_gene: TRBJ1-4; v_gene: TRBV5-4; abundance: -; CDR3nt: TGTGCCAGCAGCTCGTCGCCCCTCAATGAAAAACTGTTTTTT; CDR3aa: CASSSSPLNEKLFF
d_gene: -; j_gene: TRBJ1-1; v_gene: TRBV5-5; abundance: -; CDR3nt: TGTGCCAGCAGCTTCCCTAGTGGAACTGAAGCTTTCTTT; CDR3aa: CASSFPSGTEAFF
d_gene: TRBD1; j_gene: TRBJ2-1; v_gene: TRBV19; abundance: -; CDR3nt: TGTGCCAGTAGTATACCCGGGACAGCTAAATACAATGAGCAGTTCTTC; CDR3aa: CASSIPGTAKYNEQFF
d_gene: -; j_gene: TRBJ2-1; v_gene: TRBV5-1; abundance: -; CDR3nt: TGCGCCAGCAGTCGTCTTCAAGCGCAGGATGAGCAGTTCTTC; CDR3aa: CASSRLQAQDEQFF
d_gene: -; j_gene: TRBJ2-3; v_gene: TRBV28; abundance: once; CDR3nt: TGTGCCAGCAGTTACCTGGAGACAGGCGCCGGGGATACGCAGTATTTT; CDR3aa: CASSYLETGAGDTQYF
d_gene: TRBD2; j_gene: TRBJ2-7; v_gene: TRBV27; abundance: -; CDR3nt: TGTGCCAGCAGTTCTACTCGACTAGCGGGAGGAAACGAGCAGTACTTC; CDR3aa: CASSSTRLAGGNEQYF
d_gene: -; j_gene: TRBJ1-3; v_gene: TRBV2; abundance: -; CDR3nt: TGTGCCAGCAGGTATACAGGGATTTCTGGAAACACCATATATTTT; CDR3aa: CASRYTGISGNTIYF
d_gene: TRBD1; j_gene: TRBJ1-3; v_gene: TRBV7-2; abundance: -; CDR3nt: TGTGCCAGCAGCTCCCGGCGACAGGGCCCTGGAAACACCATATATTTT; CDR3aa: CASSSRRQGPGNTIYF
d_gene: TRBD2; j_gene: TRBJ2-1; v_gene: TRBV10-3; abundance: -; CDR3nt: TGTGCCATCACCGAGAGGGGACTAGCGGGAGGGAATGAGCAGTTCTTC; CDR3aa: CAITERGLAGGNEQFF
d_gene: -; j_gene: TRBJ2-1; v_gene: TRBV6-1; abundance: -; CDR3nt: TGTGCCAGCAGTGAATCAGCGGTTTTCCACAATGAGCAGTTCTTC; CDR3aa: CASSESAVFHNEQFF
d_gene: TRBD1; j_gene: TRBJ1-5; v_gene: TRBV7-2; abundance: -; CDR3nt: TGTGCCAGCAGCTTAAGTACAGGGGCTGCTGGCAATCAGCCCCAGCATTTT; CDR3aa: CASSLSTGAAGNQPQHF
d_gene: -; j_gene: TRBJ2-1; v_gene: TRBV6-4; abundance: -; CDR3nt: TGTGCCAGCAGTGACTCGGCCTGGTCTGGGAATGAGCAGTTCTTC; CDR3aa: CASSDSAWSGNEQFF
d_gene: -; j_gene: TRBJ2-4; v_gene: TRBV27; abundance: -; CDR3nt: TGTGCCAGCAGTTGGGTGGGGGCCAAAAACATTCAGTACTTC; CDR3aa: CASSWVGAKNIQYF
d_gene: -; j_gene: TRBJ1-2; v_gene: TRBV9; abundance: -; CDR3nt: TGTGCCAGCAGCGTGCAGGGGCCCTTCTATGGCTACACCTTC; CDR3aa: CASSVQGPFYGYTF